This is a list of T cell receptor beta chains from one sample in a study of blood T cells in healthy people across ages. TCRdb re-called the 5' RACE reads with MiXCR, one entry per CDR3 protein. The top ten hold about 21% of the sample, which has around 1,900,000 distinct CDR3 sequences, approximately 39% seen once. The sequenced sample was blood. The receptor source for this set is a human donor in good health. The CDR3 runs from the conserved cysteine through the conserved F or W. Each record gives: V gene, clone size, D gene, J gene, CDR3 protein, CDR3 DNA. The D gene is left open where the match is weak. Clone size is given for some rows only: seen once, a few or many times, or a class if the clone is expanded.

TRBV7-8,few,-,TRBJ1-3,CASATGFGNTIYF,TGTGCCAGCGCAACAGGGTTCGGAAACACCATATATTTT
TRBV4-1,few,-,TRBJ1-2,CASSNGPDYGYTF,TGCGCCAGCAGCAATGGGCCCGACTATGGCTACACCTTC
TRBV28,few,-,TRBJ2-4,CASSLRGAMGQYF,TGTGCCAGCAGTTTAAGGGGGGCTATGGGCCAGTACTTC
TRBV5-6,once,TRBD1,TRBJ1-4,CASSQRQGHEKLFF,TGTGCCAGCAGCCAACGACAGGGGCATGAAAAACTGTTTTTT
TRBV6-5,-,-,TRBJ2-3,CASSSTLEITQYF,TGTGCCAGCAGTTCGACACTCGAGATTACGCAGTATTTT
TRBV7-2,-,-,TRBJ2-2,CASTRTRGRGTGELFF,TGTGCCAGCACCCGAACCCGGGGCCGGGGCACCGGGGAGCTGTTTTTT
TRBV19,-,TRBD1,TRBJ1-3,CASSRDREDTIYF,TGTGCCAGTAGCCGGGACAGGGAAGACACCATATATTTT
TRBV7-2,-,-,TRBJ1-6,CASSLVGNKGSPLHF,TGTGCCAGCAGCTTAGTTGGGAATAAAGGATCACCCCTCCACTTT
TRBV7-2,few,TRBD2,TRBJ2-1,CASSSQWGGGYNEQFF,TGTGCCAGCAGTTCACAATGGGGGGGAGGCTACAATGAGCAGTTCTTC
TRBV5-1,-,-,TRBJ2-4,CASSEGGLNIQYF,TGCGCCAGCAGTGAAGGCGGATTAAACATTCAGTACTTC
TRBV15,few,-,TRBJ2-6,CATHQDRSGANVLTF,TGTGCCACTCATCAGGATCGCTCTGGGGCCAACGTCCTGACTTTC
TRBV4-3,-,-,TRBJ1-4,CASGQDPHINEKLFF,TGCGCCAGCGGCCAAGATCCGCATATTAATGAAAAACTGTTTTTT
TRBV7-8,-,-,TRBJ2-3,CASSPPTTRGTDTQYF,TGTGCCAGCAGCCCGCCCACCACCCGGGGCACAGATACGCAGTATTTT
TRBV7-2,-,-,TRBJ1-1,CASSLSGHQHTEAFF,TGTGCCAGCAGCTTATCGGGGCATCAGCACACTGAAGCTTTCTTT
TRBV11-2,-,TRBD1,TRBJ1-6,CASSLGWTGYNSPLYF,TGTGCCAGCAGCTTAGGCTGGACAGGTTATAATTCACCCCTCTACTTT
TRBV6-6,-,-,TRBJ2-1,CAGSYPNNEQFF,TGTGCCGGCAGTTACCCGAATAATGAGCAGTTCTTC
TRBV11-1,-,TRBD1,TRBJ1-1,CASSLARDRAKNTEAFF,TGTGCCAGCAGCTTAGCGAGGGACAGGGCGAAGAACACTGAAGCTTTCTTT
TRBV11-2,few,TRBD2,TRBJ2-1,CASSSDRGVVEQFF,TGTGCCAGCAGCTCCGACCGGGGGGTGGTTGAGCAGTTCTTC
TRBV28,many,-,TRBJ2-7,CASSLYGSGGGEQYF,TGTGCCAGCAGTTTATATGGGTCGGGGGGCGGGGAGCAGTACTTC
TRBV5-1,-,-,TRBJ2-7,CASSLLPGDEQYF,TGCGCCAGCAGCTTGCTTCCAGGGGACGAGCAGTACTTC
TRBV4-1,-,-,TRBJ1-2,CASSQKADLLYGYTF,TGCGCCAGCAGCCAGAAGGCAGACCTTCTCTATGGCTACACCTTC
TRBV6-6,-,-,TRBJ2-7,CASSYDGGGYEQYF,TGTGCCAGCAGTTACGACGGGGGAGGCTACGAGCAGTACTTC
TRBV12-3/TRBV12-4,-,-,TRBJ1-5,CASSPLAYQPQHF,TGTGCCAGCAGTCCACTCGCGTATCAGCCCCAGCATTTT
TRBV11-3,once,-,TRBJ2-7,CASGDIGLGQQYF,TGTGCCAGCGGTGACATAGGGTTAGGCCAGCAGTACTTC
TRBV7-2,-,-,TRBJ1-2,CASSLIAGALVGYTF,TGTGCCAGCAGCTTAATCGCGGGGGCCCTCGTTGGCTACACCTTC
TRBV7-8,many,-,TRBJ2-5,CASSFAHFTGNLQETQYF,TGTGCCAGCAGCTTTGCCCACTTTACAGGGAACTTACAAGAGACCCAGTACTTC
TRBV7-8,once,TRBD1,TRBJ2-7,CASSFGQVGADEQYF,TGTGCCAGCAGCTTCGGACAGGTGGGGGCGGACGAGCAGTACTTC
TRBV20-1,-,-,TRBJ2-4,CSARDLRGQMYNEQYF,TGCAGTGCTAGAGATCTTCGGGGCCAAATGTACAATGAGCAGTACTTC
TRBV7-9,-,-,TRBJ1-1,CASSLIGGRENTEAFF,TGTGCCAGCAGCTTGATAGGGGGACGGGAGAACACTGAAGCTTTCTTT
TRBV9,-,-,TRBJ2-3,CASSARDGFSDTQYF,TGTGCCAGCAGCGCCCGGGACGGATTTTCTGATACGCAGTATTTT
TRBV29-1,-,TRBD1,TRBJ1-2,CSVLRGELVSGYTF,TGCAGCGTCCTCAGGGGGGAATTAGTCAGTGGCTACACCTTC
TRBV12-3/TRBV12-4,few,TRBD2,TRBJ2-1,CASSRREVSYNEQFF,TGTGCCAGCTCACGGCGGGAGGTCTCCTACAATGAGCAGTTCTTC
TRBV4-1,-,-,TRBJ2-4,CASSQTEEGGKNIQYF,TGCGCCAGCAGCCAAACCGAAGAAGGGGGCAAAAACATTCAGTACTTC
TRBV9,once,-,TRBJ1-1,CASSVNPPDGMNTEAFF,TGTGCCAGCAGCGTAAACCCTCCGGACGGCATGAACACTGAAGCTTTCTTT
TRBV20-1,-,TRBD2,TRBJ2-1,CSARVASGGLTSGYNEQFF,TGCAGTGCTAGAGTAGCTAGCGGGGGTCTCACGAGCGGATACAATGAGCAGTTCTTC
TRBV6-5,few,TRBD1,TRBJ2-1,CASEDRVYNEQFF,TGTGCCAGCGAGGACAGGGTCTACAATGAGCAGTTCTTC
TRBV9,-,-,TRBJ1-2,CASSEGQIGQLSGYTF,TGTGCCAGCAGCGAGGGTCAAATCGGCCAACTCTCCGGCTACACCTTC
TRBV6-5,few,TRBD1,TRBJ1-2,CASSTTGTGGRNGYTF,TGTGCCAGCAGTACGACCGGGACAGGGGGGAGGAATGGCTACACCTTC
TRBV4-3,-,TRBD1,TRBJ1-1,CASSREDREHAEAFF,TGCGCCAGCAGCCGGGAGGACAGGGAACACGCTGAAGCTTTCTTT
TRBV5-1,-,TRBD1,TRBJ1-2,CASSLKRQGMNYGYTF,TGCGCCAGCAGCTTAAAACGACAGGGGATGAACTATGGCTACACCTTC
TRBV7-9,-,-,TRBJ2-7,CASRPTSGPFISYEQYF,TGTGCCAGCAGGCCTACAAGCGGGCCATTTATCTCCTACGAGCAGTACTTC
TRBV5-1,-,-,TRBJ2-5,CASSVGPGGETQYF,TGCGCCAGCAGCGTGGGACCAGGAGGAGAGACCCAGTACTTC
TRBV7-6,few,-,TRBJ2-7,CASSREGLSGYEQYF,TGTGCCAGCAGCCGAGAGGGCCTATCCGGATACGAGCAGTACTTC
TRBV29-1,many,-,TRBJ2-4,CSVERQYIQYF,TGCAGCGTTGAACGACAGTACATTCAGTACTTC
TRBV6-1,-,-,TRBJ2-2,CASRRDTSNTGELFF,TGTGCCAGCAGGCGGGACACCTCGAACACCGGGGAGCTGTTTTTT
TRBV7-2,-,TRBD2,TRBJ2-1,CASSLNLAGGSGNNEQFF,TGTGCCAGCAGCTTAAATCTAGCGGGGGGGTCGGGGAACAATGAGCAGTTCTTC
TRBV12-2,-,-,TRBJ2-1,CASRLVRTLHPYNEQFF,TGTGCAAGTCGCTTAGTCCGCACGCTACACCCCTACAATGAGCAGTTCTTC
TRBV7-9,-,-,TRBJ2-3,CASSLGVKSTDTQYF,TGTGCCAGCAGCTTAGGGGTAAAAAGCACAGATACGCAGTATTTT
TRBV5-1,-,-,TRBJ1-2,CASHQPQGPRSGYTF,TGCGCCAGCCACCAACCCCAGGGGCCAAGAAGTGGCTACACCTTC
TRBV12-3/TRBV12-4,-,TRBD1,TRBJ2-7,CASSLAPWTGSSYEQYF,TGTGCCAGCAGTTTAGCGCCTTGGACAGGGTCCTCCTACGAGCAGTACTTC
TRBV11-2,-,TRBD2,TRBJ2-7,CASSLSGTLGYEQYF,TGTGCCAGCAGTCTAAGCGGGACGTTGGGTTACGAGCAGTACTTC
TRBV9,-,TRBD2,TRBJ2-1,CASSVDSLAGAEQFF,TGTGCCAGCAGCGTAGACTCCCTAGCGGGGGCTGAGCAGTTCTTC
TRBV7-9,-,-,TRBJ2-4,CASSPIEGGLTENIQYF,TGTGCCAGCAGCCCAATCGAGGGGGGTCTGACGGAAAACATTCAGTACTTC
TRBV3-1,-,-,TRBJ2-7,CASSHSDWYEQYF,TGTGCCAGCAGCCATTCGGACTGGTACGAGCAGTACTTC
TRBV27,once,-,TRBJ1-2,CASSLVFTRGQAYGYTF,TGTGCCAGCAGTTTAGTCTTCACCAGGGGACAAGCCTATGGCTACACCTTC
TRBV3-1,-,TRBD2,TRBJ2-1,CASRASGGAEDNEQFF,TGTGCCAGCAGGGCTAGCGGGGGGGCTGAGGACAATGAGCAGTTCTTC
TRBV18,-,-,TRBJ1-1,CASSLNQANTEAFF,TGTGCCAGCTCCCTAAATCAGGCTAACACTGAAGCTTTCTTT
TRBV7-9,few,-,TRBJ1-2,CASSSSLGGGSNGYTF,TGTGCCAGCAGCTCCTCCCTCGGGGGGGGAAGTAATGGCTACACCTTC
TRBV20-1,-,-,TRBJ2-2,CSARDPFSRGMNTGELFF,TGCAGTGCTAGAGACCCCTTTTCGCGCGGAATGAACACCGGGGAGCTGTTTTTT
TRBV4-3,-,TRBD1,TRBJ2-3,CASSQERGRGPRTDTQYF,TGCGCCAGCAGCCAAGAACGGGGCAGGGGGCCTCGCACAGATACGCAGTATTTT